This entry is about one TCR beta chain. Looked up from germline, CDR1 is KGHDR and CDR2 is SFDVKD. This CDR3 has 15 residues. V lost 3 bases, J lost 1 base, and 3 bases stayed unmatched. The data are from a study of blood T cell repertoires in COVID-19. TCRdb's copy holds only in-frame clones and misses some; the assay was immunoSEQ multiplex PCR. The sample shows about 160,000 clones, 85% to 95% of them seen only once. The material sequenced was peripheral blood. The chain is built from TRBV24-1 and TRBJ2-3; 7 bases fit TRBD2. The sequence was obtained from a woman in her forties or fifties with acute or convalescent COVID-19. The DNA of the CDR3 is TGTGCCACCAGTGATGATGGGGGGGGCACAGATACGCAGTATTTT. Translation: CATSDDGGGTDTQYF.